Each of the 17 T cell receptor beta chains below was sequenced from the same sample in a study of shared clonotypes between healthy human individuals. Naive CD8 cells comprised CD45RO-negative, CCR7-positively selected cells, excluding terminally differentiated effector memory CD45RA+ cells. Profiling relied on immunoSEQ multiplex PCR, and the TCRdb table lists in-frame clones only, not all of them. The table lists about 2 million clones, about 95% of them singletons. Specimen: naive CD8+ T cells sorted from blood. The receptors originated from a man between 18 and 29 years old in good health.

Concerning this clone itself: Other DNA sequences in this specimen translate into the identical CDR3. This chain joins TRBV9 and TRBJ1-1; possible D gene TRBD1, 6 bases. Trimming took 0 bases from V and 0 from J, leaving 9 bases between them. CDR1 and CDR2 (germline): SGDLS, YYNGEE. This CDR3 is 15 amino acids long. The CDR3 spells CASSVVGGLNTEAFF. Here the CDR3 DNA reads TGTGCCAGCAGCGTAGTCGGGGGGCTGAACACTGAAGCTTTCTTT.

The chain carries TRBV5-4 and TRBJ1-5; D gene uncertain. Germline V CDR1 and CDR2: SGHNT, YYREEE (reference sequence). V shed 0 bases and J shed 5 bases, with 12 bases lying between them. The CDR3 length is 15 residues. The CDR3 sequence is CASSLGPQPHQPQHF. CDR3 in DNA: TGTGCCAGCAGCTTGGGTCCTCAGCCCCATCAGCCCCAGCATTTT.

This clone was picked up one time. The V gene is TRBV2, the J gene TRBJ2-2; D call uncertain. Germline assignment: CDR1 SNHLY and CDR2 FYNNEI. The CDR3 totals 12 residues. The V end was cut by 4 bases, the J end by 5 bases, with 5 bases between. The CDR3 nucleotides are TGTGCCAGCAGTGCTGGGACCGGGGAGCTGTTTTTT. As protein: CASSAGTGELFF.

For the CDR3, the DNA is TGTGCCAGCATTGGGTACCTCACAGATACGCAGTATTTT. This codes for CASIGYLTDTQYF. V gene TRBV2 combines with J gene TRBJ2-3; no clear D gene. The CDR3 extends over 13 amino acids. CDR1 and CDR2 from the germline V gene are SNHLY and FYNNEI. The V end lost 7 bases, the J end lost 2 bases, and 10 bases lay between the germline ends.

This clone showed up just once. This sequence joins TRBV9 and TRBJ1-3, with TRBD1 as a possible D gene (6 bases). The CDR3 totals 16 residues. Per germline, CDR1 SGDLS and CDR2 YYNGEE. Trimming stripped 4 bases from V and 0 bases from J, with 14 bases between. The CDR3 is CASSTPTGLSGNTIYF. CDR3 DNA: TGTGCCAGCAGCACTCCTACAGGGCTCTCTGGAAACACCATATATTTT.

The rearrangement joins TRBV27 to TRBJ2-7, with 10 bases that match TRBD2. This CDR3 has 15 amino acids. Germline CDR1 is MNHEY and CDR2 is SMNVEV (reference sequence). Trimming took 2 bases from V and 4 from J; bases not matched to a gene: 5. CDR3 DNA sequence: TGTGCCAGCAGTTTAAGAGCGGGGGGGCAATACGAGCAGTACTTC. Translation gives CASSLRAGGQYEQYF.

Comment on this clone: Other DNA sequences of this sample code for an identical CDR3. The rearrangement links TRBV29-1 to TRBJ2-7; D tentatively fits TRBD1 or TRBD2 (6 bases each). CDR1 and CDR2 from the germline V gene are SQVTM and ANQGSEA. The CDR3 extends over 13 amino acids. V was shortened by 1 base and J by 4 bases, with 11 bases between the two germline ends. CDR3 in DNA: TGCAGCGTTGAAGGGGGGGCCGCGTACGAGCAGTACTTC. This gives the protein CSVEGGAAYEQYF.

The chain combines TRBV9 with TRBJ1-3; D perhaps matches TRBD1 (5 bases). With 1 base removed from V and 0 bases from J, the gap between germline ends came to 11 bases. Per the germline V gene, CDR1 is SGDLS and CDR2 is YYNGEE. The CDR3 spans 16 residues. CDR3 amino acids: CASSVSEGSSGNTIYF. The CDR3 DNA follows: TGTGCCAGCAGCGTATCGGAGGGGAGCTCTGGAAACACCATATATTTT.

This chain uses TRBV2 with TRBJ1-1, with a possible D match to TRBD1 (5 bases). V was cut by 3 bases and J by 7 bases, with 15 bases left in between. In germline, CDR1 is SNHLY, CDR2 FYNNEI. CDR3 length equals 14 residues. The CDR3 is CASSDTTGFGEAFF. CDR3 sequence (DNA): TGTGCCAGCAGTGACACAACAGGTTTCGGTGAAGCTTTCTTT.

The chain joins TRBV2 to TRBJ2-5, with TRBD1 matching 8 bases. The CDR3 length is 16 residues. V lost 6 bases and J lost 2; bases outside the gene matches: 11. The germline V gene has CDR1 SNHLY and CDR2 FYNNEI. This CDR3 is CASSGTGQGGQETQYF. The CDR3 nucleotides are TGTGCCAGCAGCGGGACTGGACAGGGCGGGCAAGAGACCCAGTACTTC. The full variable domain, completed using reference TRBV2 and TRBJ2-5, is EPEVTQTPSHQVTQMGQEVILRCVPISNHLYFYWYRQILGQKVEFLVSFYNNEISEKSEIFDDQFSVERPDGSNFTLKIRSTKLEDSAMYFCASSGTGQGGQETQYFGPGTRLLVL.

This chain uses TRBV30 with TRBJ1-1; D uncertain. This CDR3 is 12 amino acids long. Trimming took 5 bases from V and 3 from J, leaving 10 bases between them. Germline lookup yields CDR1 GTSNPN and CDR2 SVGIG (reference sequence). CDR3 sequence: CAWEGDHTEAFF. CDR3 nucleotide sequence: TGTGCCTGGGAGGGAGACCACACTGAAGCTTTCTTT.

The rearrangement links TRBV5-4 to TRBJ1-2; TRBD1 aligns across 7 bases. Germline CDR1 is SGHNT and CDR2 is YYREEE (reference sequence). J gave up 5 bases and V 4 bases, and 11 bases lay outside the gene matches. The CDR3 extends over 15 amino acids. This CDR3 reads CASSPETGPLYGYTF. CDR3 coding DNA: TGTGCCAGCAGCCCAGAGACAGGGCCCCTTTATGGCTACACCTTC.

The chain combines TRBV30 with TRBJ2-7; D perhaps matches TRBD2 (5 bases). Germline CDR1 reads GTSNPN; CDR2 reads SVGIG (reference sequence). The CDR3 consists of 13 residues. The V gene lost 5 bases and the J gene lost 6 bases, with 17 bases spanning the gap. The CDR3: CAWGKASTVEQYF. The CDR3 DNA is TGTGCCTGGGGCAAGGCTAGCACTGTCGAGCAGTACTTC.

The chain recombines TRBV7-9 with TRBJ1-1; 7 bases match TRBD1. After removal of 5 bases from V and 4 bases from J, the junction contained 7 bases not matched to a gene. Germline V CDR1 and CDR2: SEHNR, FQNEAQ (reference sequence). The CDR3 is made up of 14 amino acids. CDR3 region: CASSGSGGVTEAFF. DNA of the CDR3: TGTGCCAGCAGCGGATCAGGGGGAGTCACTGAAGCTTTCTTT.

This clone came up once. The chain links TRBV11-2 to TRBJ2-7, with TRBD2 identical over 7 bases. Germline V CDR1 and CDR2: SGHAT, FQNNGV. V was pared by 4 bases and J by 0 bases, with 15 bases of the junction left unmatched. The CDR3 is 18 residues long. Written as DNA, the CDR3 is TGTGCCAGCAGCTCCATGGGGGGACTACGAGACGGCTCCTACGAGCAGTACTTC. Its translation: CASSSMGGLRDGSYEQYF. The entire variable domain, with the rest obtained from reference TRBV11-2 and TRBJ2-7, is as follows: EAGVAQSPRYKIIEKRQSVAFWCNPISGHATLYWYQQILGQGPKLLIQFQNNGVVDDSQLPKDRFSAERLKGVDSTLKIQPAKLEDSAVYLCASSSMGGLRDGSYEQYFGPGTRLTVT.

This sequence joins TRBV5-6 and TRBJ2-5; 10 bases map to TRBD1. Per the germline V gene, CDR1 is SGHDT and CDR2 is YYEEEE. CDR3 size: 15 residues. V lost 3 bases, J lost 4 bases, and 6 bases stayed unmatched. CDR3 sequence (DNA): TGTGCCAGCAGCTCAAGGACAGGGGGGAGAGAGACCCAGTACTTC. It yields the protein CASSSRTGGRETQYF.

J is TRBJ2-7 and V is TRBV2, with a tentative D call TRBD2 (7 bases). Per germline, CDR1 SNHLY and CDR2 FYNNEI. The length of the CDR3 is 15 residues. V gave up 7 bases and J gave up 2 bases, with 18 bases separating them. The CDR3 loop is CASTPRGDMAYEQYF. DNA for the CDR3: TGTGCCAGCACCCCCCGGGGGGACATGGCCTACGAGCAGTACTTC.